This passage covers 29 T cell receptor beta chains from one sample sequenced in a study of response to subunit inactivated influenza vaccine. TCRdb independently ran MiXCR on the RT-PCR reads; one entry per CDR3 protein. Here the sample spans over 800,000 distinct CDR3 sequences, 21% being singletons. The specimen was PBMCs from blood, collected about 5 days after vaccination. The receptors were gathered from a man between 50 and 59 years old who received an inactivated influenza vaccine.

This clonotype occurred a few times. This chain uses TRBV11-1 with TRBJ1-4; weak D call: TRBD1 (5 bases). Deletions cut 2 bases from V and 0 bases from J, with 16 bases between. CDR1 and CDR2 (germline): SGHAT, FQDESV (reference sequence). The CDR3 loop spans 18 amino acids. In DNA form, the CDR3 reads TGTGCCAGCAGCTTAAAGGGACGAACTTATGCAACTAATGAAAAACTGTTTTTT. It translates to CASSLKGRTYATNEKLFF.

This chain uses TRBV29-1 with TRBJ2-7, with D unclear. V gave up 3 bases and J gave up 0 bases, with 3 bases separating them. Germline values: CDR1 SQVTM, CDR2 ANQGSEA. The CDR3 sequence is 11 residues long. The DNA of the CDR3 is TGCAGCGTTGAGGTCTCCTACGAGCAGTACTTC. It encodes CSVEVSYEQYF.

This chain connects TRBV20-1 to TRBJ1-1, with unresolved D. The CDR3 has 14 residues. The V gene's germline CDR1 is DFQATT and CDR2 SNEGSKA (reference sequence). Trimming took off 6 bases at V and 4 bases at J, with 18 bases between the two ends. CDR3 amino acids: CSARRENAPTEAFF. The CDR3 DNA is TGCAGTGCGAGAAGAGAGAACGCTCCCACTGAAGCTTTCTTT.

Ten or more counts support this clonotype. The genes are TRBV4-2 and TRBJ2-7; TRBD2 matches 9 bases. Germline CDR1 LGHNA, CDR2 YNFKEQ. The CDR3 loop spans 14 amino acids. With 7 bases clipped from V and 4 bases from J, the junction kept 8 bases outside the gene matches. The CDR3 DNA reads TGTGCCAGCACTTCCGGCGGGGGGGCTTACGAGCAGTACTTC. Its translation is CASTSGGGAYEQYF.

A few counts support this clonotype. The V gene is TRBV5-1, the J gene TRBJ2-1; weak D call: TRBD1 (6 bases). CDR3 length equals 16 residues. Trimming pared 0 bases from V and 5 bases from J, leaving 15 bases between. Per the germline V gene, CDR1 is SGHRS and CDR2 is YFSETQ. CDR3 region: CASSLAPGTSHNEQFF. CDR3 in DNA: TGCGCCAGCAGCTTGGCCCCGGGGACAAGCCACAATGAGCAGTTCTTC.

This chain's CDR3 is CASSGFLWDSYGYTF. The CDR3 DNA sequence: TGTGCCAGCAGTGGGTTCCTTTGGGACAGCTATGGCTACACCTTC. The chain employs TRBV6-1 and TRBJ1-2, with TRBD1 matching over 7 bases. Per germline, CDR1 MNHNS and CDR2 SASEGT. Trimming at V came to 4 bases and at J to 4 bases, leaving 9 bases not matched to a gene. The CDR3 covers 15 residues.

This chain joins TRBV5-4 and TRBJ2-1; D perhaps matches TRBD1 (5 bases). Germline values: CDR1 SGHNT, CDR2 YYREEE (reference sequence). The CDR3 length is 14 residues. Trimming cost V 4 bases and J 7 bases, with 15 bases left between them. Here the CDR3 DNA reads TGTGCCAGCAGCCATCCGACAGAGTATAATGAGCAGTTCTTC. Translation gives CASSHPTEYNEQFF.

This chain links TRBV6-2 or TRBV6-3 with TRBJ2-3; TRBD2 matches at 16 bases. V was pared by 2 bases and J by 7 bases, with 15 bases of the junction left unmatched. The CDR3 has 20 amino acids. Germline V CDR1 and CDR2: MNHEY, SVGEGT. CDR3 sequence reads: CASSYKSGLAGGPVGNTQYF. The CDR3 nucleotides read TGTGCCAGCAGTTACAAATCGGGACTAGCGGGGGGGCCGGTGGGTAATACGCAGTATTTT.

The V and J genes are TRBV5-1 and TRBJ2-7; 9 bases are a match to TRBD1. V lost 0 bases and J lost 4; bases outside the gene matches: 8. Per germline, CDR1 SGHRS and CDR2 YFSETQ. The CDR3 totals 16 residues. The CDR3: CASSLGPGTGIYEQYF. CDR3 nucleotides: TGCGCCAGCAGCTTGGGCCCTGGGACAGGGATATACGAGCAGTACTTC.

This clonotype has more than one count but fewer than ten. The chain recombines TRBV12-3 or TRBV12-4 with TRBJ1-2; D is uncertain. The CDR3 runs 15 residues. Trimming cost V 1 base and J 3 bases, with 12 bases left between them. This CDR3 is CASSLGGMGYYGYTF. Written as DNA, the CDR3 is TGTGCCAGCAGTTTAGGTGGCATGGGATACTATGGCTACACCTTC.

This clonotype was seen repeatedly, ten times or more. J is TRBJ1-2 and V is TRBV20-1; the match to TRBD1 covers 7 bases. The germline V gene has CDR1 DFQATT and CDR2 SNEGSKA (reference sequence). CDR3 length: 13 residues. V was pared by 8 bases and J by 3 bases, with 9 bases of the junction left unmatched. The CDR3 is CSNYRGGYYGYTF. The CDR3 DNA sequence: TGCAGTAACTACAGGGGAGGGTACTATGGCTACACCTTC.

This clonotype has ten or more counts. The chain carries TRBV7-3 and TRBJ2-3; 9 nucleotides align to TRBD1. Trimming at V came to 4 bases and at J to 3 bases, leaving 8 bases not matched to a gene. Germline values: CDR1 SGHTA, CDR2 FQGTGA. This CDR3 contains 16 residues. The CDR3 protein is CASSSTGTGTTDTQYF. The CDR3 DNA reads TGTGCCAGCAGCTCCACCGGGACAGGGACGACAGATACGCAGTATTTT.

This clonotype was detected only a few times. The chain joins TRBV6-2 or TRBV6-3 to TRBJ1-4, with D possibly matching TRBD1 (5 bases). Germline CDR1 and CDR2: MNHEY and SVGEGT. This CDR3 is built from 13 residues. The V end lost 7 bases, the J end lost 4 bases, and 10 bases lay between the germline ends. As DNA, the CDR3 is TGTGCCAGCAACCAGGGAAATAATGAAAAACTGTTTTTT. It codes for CASNQGNNEKLFF.

The chain carries TRBV7-9 and TRBJ2-5; D not resolved. Germline V gene sequence: CDR1 SEHNR, CDR2 FQNEAQ (reference sequence). V was clipped by 2 bases and J by 5 bases, with 12 bases between them. This CDR3 is built from 14 residues. The DNA for the CDR3 is TGTGCCAGCAGCTTATCATTCGGTGGGGAGACCCAGTACTTC. It codes for CASSLSFGGETQYF.

The V and J genes are TRBV5-1 and TRBJ2-3; TRBD1 aligns across 9 bases. Germline values: CDR1 SGHRS, CDR2 YFSETQ. V lost 8 bases, J lost 0 bases, and 7 bases stayed unmatched. This CDR3 is 15 amino acids long. The CDR3 DNA is TGCGCCAGTCGTTCCGGGACAGGGAGCACAGATACGCAGTATTTT. Its translation is CASRSGTGSTDTQYF. The full variable domain, with the rest looked up from reference TRBV5-1 and TRBJ2-3, is KAGVTQTPRYLIKTRGQQVTLSCSPISGHRSVSWYQQTPGQGLQFLFEYFSETQRNKGNFPGRFSGRQFSNSRSEMNVSTLELGDSALYLCASRSGTGSTDTQYFGPGTRLTVL.

The J gene is TRBJ2-5, the V gene TRBV15; possibly TRBD1 for D (6 bases). V was trimmed by 1 base and J by 2 bases, leaving 8 bases between them. Germline lookup yields CDR1 LNHNV and CDR2 YYDKDF (reference sequence). The length of the CDR3 is 14 residues. CDR3 sequence: CATSRGQGQETQYF. CDR3 in DNA: TGTGCCACCAGCAGAGGGCAGGGGCAAGAGACCCAGTACTTC.

The chain uses TRBV6-5 and TRBJ2-6; tentative D call: TRBD1 (6 bases). V lost 2 bases, J lost 2 bases, and 13 bases lay in between. Germline CDR1 is MNHEY and CDR2 is SVGAGI. The CDR3 extends over 17 amino acids. CDR3 bases: TGTGCCAGCAGTTACCGGGACACACTTACTGGGGCCAACGTCCTGACTTTC. Its translation is CASSYRDTLTGANVLTF.

The chain carries TRBV7-2 and TRBJ2-7; D call uncertain. This CDR3 is 13 amino acids long. Germline-derived CDR1 and CDR2 are SGHTA and FQGNSA. V was pared by 1 base and J by 6 bases, with 10 bases between. The CDR3 is CASSLDWVGEQYF. The DNA for the CDR3 is TGTGCCAGCAGCTTAGACTGGGTGGGCGAGCAGTACTTC.

This clonotype showed up many times. The chain employs TRBV29-1 and TRBJ2-7; D is possibly TRBD2 (6 bases). The CDR3 totals 11 residues. Germline V gene lookup returns CDR1 SQVTM and CDR2 ANQGSEA. Trimming took 6 bases from V and 3 from J, leaving 9 bases between them. CDR3 DNA: TGCAGCGTCGGGGAGGACTACGAGCAGTACTTC. Protein sequence: CSVGEDYEQYF.

CDR3 nucleotides: TGCAGTGCTATGACGGGATCTAAAGCTGGATATGGCTACACCTTC. As protein: CSAMTGSKAGYGYTF. The chain links TRBV20-1 to TRBJ1-2, with no clear D. Between the trimmed V and J ends, which lost 4 bases and 5 bases, there was a span of 20 bases. In germline, CDR1 is DFQATT, CDR2 SNEGSKA (reference sequence). CDR3 length: 15 residues.

This clonotype was counted between two and nine times. V usage is TRBV6-2 or TRBV6-3 and J usage is TRBJ2-1, with 11 bases fitting TRBD2. The CDR3 runs to 17 residues. V was clipped by 4 bases and J by 7 bases; unmatched bases: 12. Germline loops: CDR1 MNHEY, CDR2 SVGEGT. The CDR3 here is CASSSPTSGSLRNEQFF. CDR3 nucleotide sequence: TGTGCCAGCAGTTCCCCTACTAGCGGGAGTTTACGAAATGAGCAGTTCTTC.

The rearrangement links TRBV3-1 to TRBJ2-5; D unresolved. V was cut by 1 base and J by 2 bases, with 11 bases left in between. The CDR3 runs to 15 residues. Per germline, CDR1 LGHDT and CDR2 YNNKEL (reference sequence). CDR3 amino acids: CASSQGFGSQETQYF. CDR3 DNA sequence: TGTGCCAGCAGCCAAGGGTTCGGTTCTCAAGAGACCCAGTACTTC.

This clonotype showed up just a few times. The chain carries TRBV20-1 and TRBJ2-5; perhaps D is TRBD1 or TRBD2 (5 bases each). Germline values: CDR1 DFQATT, CDR2 SNEGSKA (reference sequence). V dropped 0 bases and J dropped 2 bases, with 16 bases sitting between them. This CDR3 has 16 residues. The CDR3 loop reads CSAREFGDLVQETQYF. DNA of the CDR3: TGCAGTGCTAGAGAGTTTGGGGACCTTGTACAAGAGACCCAGTACTTC.

The chain recombines TRBV20-1 with TRBJ1-6, with TRBD1 as a possible D gene (5 bases). V was cut by 3 bases and J by 7 bases, with 13 bases left in between. This CDR3 has 14 residues. Germline V lookup: CDR1 DFQATT, CDR2 SNEGSKA (reference sequence). The CDR3 protein is CSARVGGLNSPLHF. The CDR3 coding sequence is TGCAGTGCTAGGGTCGGGGGATTAAATTCACCCCTCCACTTT.

This clonotype was seen a handful of times. The chain recombines TRBV7-9 with TRBJ2-2, with TRBD2 identical over 8 bases. This CDR3 spans 15 amino acids. Germline CDR1 reads SEHNR; CDR2 reads FQNEAQ (reference sequence). V shed 5 bases, J shed 2 bases, and the junction held 4 bases outside the gene matches. The CDR3 region is CASSPTSVNTGELFF. The CDR3 nucleotides are TGTGCCAGCAGCCCGACTAGCGTTAACACCGGGGAGCTGTTTTTT. Complete variable domain (other parts from reference TRBV7-9 and TRBJ2-2): DTGVSQNPRHKITKRGQNVTFRCDPISEHNRLYWYRQTLGQGPEFLTYFQNEAQLEKSRLLSDRFSAERPKGSFSTLEIQRTEQGDSAMYLCASSPTSVNTGELFFGEGSRLTVL.

This chain joins TRBV18 and TRBJ2-3; 7 bases fit TRBD2. Unmatched junction bases numbered 19, after V lost 3 bases and J lost 7 bases. In germline, CDR1 is KGHSH, CDR2 LQKENI. The CDR3 runs 18 residues. Written as DNA, the CDR3 is TGTGCCAGCTCACCTCCAGGTACTAGCGTTTTGGGGAGGAATACGCAGTATTTT. Translation gives CASSPPGTSVLGRNTQYF. The full variable domain, completed using reference TRBV18 and TRBJ2-3, is NAGVMQNPRHLVRRRGQEARLRCSPMKGHSHVYWYRQLPEEGLKFMVYLQKENIIDESGMPKERFSAEFPKEGPSILRIQQVVRGDSAAYFCASSPPGTSVLGRNTQYFGPGTRLTVL.

Comment on this clonotype: At one of its ends the junction is not consistent with the germline gene, which may arise from a read error. The chain has TRBV12-3 or TRBV12-4 and TRBJ2-1; D not certain. The CDR3 loop spans 14 amino acids. The CDR3 region has the DNA TGTGCCAGCAGTTTATTAGAGTCCCTTAATGCGCAGTTCTTC. It codes for CASSLLESLNAQFF.

The chain has TRBV12-5 and TRBJ1-5; D is uncertain. This CDR3 is 10 amino acids long. Germline CDR1 LGHNT, CDR2 FRNRAP. Trimming shortened V by 7 bases and J by 7 bases, and 5 bases separated the two germline ends. CDR3 DNA: TGTGCTAGTGCATCACAGCCCCAGCATTTT. Translating gives CASASQPQHF.

The table lists this clonotype with a few counts. The chain combines TRBV10-3 with TRBJ2-1; 8 positions match TRBD2. J was trimmed by 8 bases and V by 7 bases; bases with no gene match: 16. This CDR3 is built from 16 residues. Germline V gene lookup returns CDR1 ENHRY and CDR2 SYGVKD. The CDR3 sequence: CAIMGNLAGGVDEQFF. DNA of the CDR3: TGTGCCATCATGGGTAACCTGGCGGGGGGTGTCGATGAGCAGTTCTTC.